This T cell receptor beta chain was observed in a study of beta chain features in type 1 diabetes. Study-wide findings and caveats: In every one of the four CD4+ subsets, TCRB CDR3s were moderately but significantly shorter in Type 1 diabetes patients.

Sequenced material consisted of expressed TCRB transcripts (all of the isolated RNA was reverse transcribed). The method was immunoSEQ multiplex PCR; TCRdb's version includes in-frame clones alone and lacks a portion of them. Of under 300,000 clones listed, around 14% are singletons. Worth noting for this clone: Its matching antigen is unknown.

CDR1 and CDR2 from the germline V gene are SGDLS and YYNGEE. Trimming removed 5 bases from V and 2 bases from J; junction bases left unmatched: 6. This CDR3 is 15 amino acids long. This TCR was recovered from a man aged 30 to 39 with type 1 diabetes. The sample was naive CD4+ T cells from blood. V and J are TRBV9 and TRBJ2-3, with 9 bases that match TRBD2. As DNA, the CDR3 is TGTGCCAGCAGTAGCCTAGCGGGGCCCACAGATACGCAGTATTTT. Its protein is CASSSLAGPTDTQYF.